Listed below are T cell receptor beta chains from one sample, sequenced in a study of blood T cell repertoires in COVID-19. Method: immunoSEQ multiplex PCR; TCRdb's copy keeps in-frame clones and lacks some. Of fewer than 300,000 clones listed, over 75% are singletons. The sample consisted of PBMCs or T cells enriched from blood (not recorded which). These receptors were taken from a woman aged 30 to 39 who had recovered from COVID-19. CDR3s include the opening cysteine and the closing phenylalanine or tryptophan. Each record gives: J gene, V gene, D gene, clone size, CDR3 DNA, CDR3 protein. A D gene is named only where the DNA matches it firmly. Expanded clones are given a class, and other clones once, few, many or no size at all.

>TRBJ2-1|TRBV14|-|-
TGTGCCAGCAGCTATGTCTCGGCCTACAATGAGCAGTTCTTC
CASSYVSAYNEQFF
>TRBJ2-1|TRBV24-1|-|-
TGTGCCACCAGTGCTCCCGCGGCCCATTCCGAGCAGTTCTTC
CATSAPAAHSEQFF
>TRBJ1-4|TRBV6-5|-|-
TGTGCCAGCAGTTACTCCCGAACTAATGAAAAACTGTTTTTT
CASSYSRTNEKLFF
>TRBJ2-3|TRBV5-4|TRBD2|once
TGTGCCAGCAGCCTGGGGGGAGCTAGCGGGTTGAGCACAGATACGCAGTATTTT
CASSLGGASGLSTDTQYF
>TRBJ1-5|TRBV28|-|few
TGTGCCAGCAGCTACAGGGACAATCAGCCCCAGCATTTT
CASSYRDNQPQHF
>TRBJ2-5|TRBV7-2|TRBD1|-
TGTGCCAGCAGCCCTGCCGGGACAGATGGTGAGACCCAGTACTTC
CASSPAGTDGETQYF
>TRBJ2-2|TRBV27|TRBD1|-
TGTGCCAGCAGGACAGGGGCCGGGGAGCTGTTTTTT
CASRTGAGELFF
>TRBJ2-5|TRBV7-2|-|-
TGTGCCAGCAGCTTAGGCCTAGGGGACCAAGAGACCCAGTACTTC
CASSLGLGDQETQYF
>TRBJ2-5|TRBV3-1/TRBV3-2|-|-
TGTGCCAGCAGCCAAGGGGCAGGGCGAGAGACCCAGTACTTC
CASSQGAGRETQYF
>TRBJ2-7|TRBV5-4|-|-
TGTGCCAGCAGCTTGGCCGGGGTCCCCTACGAGCAGTACTTC
CASSLAGVPYEQYF
>TRBJ2-3|TRBV5-6|TRBD1|-
TGTGCCAGCAGTCCCGGGACAGGGTTCGTCAACCAGTATTTT
CASSPGTGFVNQYF
>TRBJ1-5|TRBV3-1/TRBV3-2|TRBD1|-
TGTGCCAGCAGCCTTAGACAGGGTGACCAGCCCCAGCATTTT
CASSLRQGDQPQHF
>TRBJ2-2|TRBV10-3|-|-
TGTGCCCTCCGCGCAGGGGTGACCGGGGAGCTGTTTTTT
CALRAGVTGELFF
>TRBJ2-3|TRBV4-3|-|-
TGCGCCAGCAGCTATGGACTACGACCAGATACGCAGTATTTT
CASSYGLRPDTQYF
>TRBJ1-2|TRBV6-5|TRBD1|-
TGTGCCAGCAGTCCACAGGGGGCTTACTATGGCTACACCTTC
CASSPQGAYYGYTF
>TRBJ1-3|TRBV7-2|-|-
TGTGCCAGCAGCACAGGGACGTTTGGGGGAAACACCATATATTTT
CASSTGTFGGNTIYF
>TRBJ1-3|TRBV6-5|-|-
TGTGCCAGCAGCCTCGGTAGGGGATCTGGAAACACCATATATTTT
CASSLGRGSGNTIYF
>TRBJ2-4|TRBV14|-|many
TGTGCCAGCAGCCAGGGAGCAAGGTCCGTGGTTCAGTACTTC
CASSQGARSVVQYF
>TRBJ1-1|TRBV5-4|-|-
TGTGCCAGCAGCCCCTCACAGGGTTCTAACACTGAAGCTTTCTTT
CASSPSQGSNTEAFF
>TRBJ2-7|TRBV6-5|-|-
TGTGCCAGCAGTCCCTACGGAGGGTACGAGCAGTACTTC
CASSPYGGYEQYF
>TRBJ2-3|TRBV4-1|TRBD2|-
TGCGCTTCCTCAAGACTAGCGGGATTAGATACGCAGTATTTT
CASSRLAGLDTQYF
>TRBJ1-1|TRBV5-1|-|-
TGCGCCAGCAGCTTGGGGTTGGGCAGGGTGAACACTGAAGCTTTCTTT
CASSLGLGRVNTEAFF
>TRBJ2-7|TRBV5-4|TRBD2|-
TGTGCCAGCAGCCCCGCTGGGTTAGCGGGAGGGGGTAATAGGGACGAGCAGTACTTC
CASSPAGLAGGGNRDEQYF
>TRBJ2-7|TRBV6-5|TRBD1|-
TGTGCCAGCAGTTACTCACGGACAGGGAACCCCTACGAGCAGTACTTC
CASSYSRTGNPYEQYF
>TRBJ1-2|TRBV5-5|-|-
TGTGCCAGCAGCTCCACCGGGGTTCCCCTCTATGGCTACACCTTC
CASSSTGVPLYGYTF
>TRBJ1-5|TRBV5-1|-|-
TGCGCCAGCAGCTTACAGGGTGGAGGCAATCAGCCCCAGCATTTT
CASSLQGGGNQPQHF
>TRBJ1-4|TRBV7-6|TRBD1|-
TGTGCCAGCAGCTTAGCAGACAGGGTGGGAACTAATGAAAAACTGTTTTTT
CASSLADRVGTNEKLFF
>TRBJ2-7|TRBV27|-|-
TGTGCCAGCAGTTTTGATACCGGTGACGAGCAGTACTTC
CASSFDTGDEQYF
>TRBJ2-1|TRBV5-1|-|once
TGCGCCAGCCGTGGGACACTACATTACAATGAGCAGTTCTTC
CASRGTLHYNEQFF
>TRBJ1-6|TRBV4-2|TRBD1|-
TGTGCCAGCAGCCCTCCTTCGGGACAGGCTAATTCACCCCTCCACTTT
CASSPPSGQANSPLHF
>TRBJ2-1|TRBV24-1|-|-
TGTGCCACCAGTGATTATAGCGGTTCCTACAATGAGCAGTTCTTC
CATSDYSGSYNEQFF
>TRBJ2-4|TRBV7-2|-|-
TGTGCCAGCAGCTTATTTCGGAGGTACGGAGGGCTTCAGTACTTC
CASSLFRRYGGLQYF
>TRBJ2-3|TRBV28|-|-
TGTGCCAGCAGTTTAAAACTAGAAAAGGATACGCAGTATTTT
CASSLKLEKDTQYF
>TRBJ2-3|TRBV19|-|few
TGTGCCAGTAGTGGGGCCACAGATACGCAGTATTTT
CASSGATDTQYF
>TRBJ2-5|TRBV7-2|-|-
TGTGCCAGCAGCTCTACGGGGGGCGGAGAGACCCAGTACTTC
CASSSTGGGETQYF
>TRBJ1-6|TRBV5-1|-|-
TGCGCCAGCAGCTTGGGACTGTATAATTCACCCCTCCACTTT
CASSLGLYNSPLHF
>TRBJ2-2|TRBV7-2|-|-
TGTGCCAGCAGCTTCTATATGGACTTGTGGACCCCCGGGGAGCTGTTTTTT
CASSFYMDLWTPGELFF